Presented here are 7 T cell receptor beta chains from one specimen sequenced in a study of TIL therapy for anti-PD-1-resistant metastatic lung cancer. The time point here: pre-treatment sample, taken before nivolumab and TIL therapy. Sequencing used immunoSEQ v3. Assay used: immunoSEQ multiplex PCR; TCRdb lists only in-frame clones, some missing. Of about 16,000 clones in the sample, less than 80% are singletons; the top ten hold under 45%. The sequencing here drew on blood, taken at baseline. Receptor source: a person aged 25 to 80 with non-small cell lung cancer.

The chain uses TRBV30 and TRBJ2-3; D uncertain. This CDR3 has 14 amino acids. Trimming removed 2 bases at V and 0 bases at J, with 9 bases between. Germline V gives CDR1 GTSNPN, CDR2 SVGIG (reference sequence). CDR3 DNA: TGTGCCTGGAGTCGTGACACAAGCACAGATACGCAGTATTTT. Translation: CAWSRDTSTDTQYF.

The chain couples TRBV2 to TRBJ1-2; no clear D. The CDR3 has 14 residues. The V end lost 7 bases, the J end lost 0 bases, and 12 bases lay between the germline ends. The germline CDR1 and CDR2 sequences are SNHLY and FYNNEI. CDR3 coding DNA: TGTGCCAGCAATTACATATCTACTAACTATGGCTACACCTTC. This translates into CASNYISTNYGYTF.

This clone was detected only a few times. V gene TRBV6-5 combines with J gene TRBJ1-1; D is unresolved. Germline V lookup: CDR1 MNHEY, CDR2 SVGAGI. There are 14 residues in the CDR3. With 2 bases removed from V and 6 bases from J, the gap between germline ends came to 13 bases. CDR3 protein: CASSYQGYGPEAFF. The DNA for the CDR3 is TGTGCCAGCAGTTACCAAGGTTATGGTCCTGAAGCTTTCTTT.

This sequence joins TRBV11-2 and TRBJ2-5; no clear D gene. The V gene's germline CDR1 is SGHAT and CDR2 FQNNGV. Trimming removed 5 bases at V and 1 base at J, with 14 bases between. The CDR3 sequence is 15 residues long. Here the CDR3 DNA reads TGTGCCAGCAGCCCTGGACCGATTGTCCAAGAGACCCAGTACTTC. It is translated as CASSPGPIVQETQYF.

The chain couples TRBV29-1 to TRBJ1-2, with D possibly being TRBD1 (6 bases). Looked up from germline, CDR1 is SQVTM and CDR2 is ANQGSEA. This CDR3 region has 14 residues. Trimming removed 7 bases at V and 2 bases at J, with 17 bases between. CDR3 loop: CSARGGQFNYGYTF. The DNA for the CDR3 is TGCAGCGCCAGGGGCGGGCAGTTCAACTATGGCTACACCTTC.

The rearrangement uses TRBV7-9 and TRBJ2-3; D not resolved. The CDR3 is made up of 17 amino acids. Germline values: CDR1 SEHNR, CDR2 FQNEAQ (reference sequence). V was trimmed by 3 bases and J by 1 base, leaving 17 bases between them. CDR3: CASSFLGATMGTDTQYF. DNA for the CDR3: TGTGCCAGCAGCTTTCTGGGCGCCACCATGGGCACAGATACGCAGTATTTT.

The gene calls are TRBV29-1 and TRBJ2-7, with D perhaps TRBD1 (5 bases). Looked up from germline, CDR1 is SQVTM and CDR2 is ANQGSEA. The CDR3 runs 13 residues. Trimming left V 4 bases short and J 2 bases short, with 12 bases between. CDR3 nucleotide sequence: TGCAGCGTTGTTGTAGGACAAACCTACGAGCAGTACTTC. Translated, it gives CSVVVGQTYEQYF.